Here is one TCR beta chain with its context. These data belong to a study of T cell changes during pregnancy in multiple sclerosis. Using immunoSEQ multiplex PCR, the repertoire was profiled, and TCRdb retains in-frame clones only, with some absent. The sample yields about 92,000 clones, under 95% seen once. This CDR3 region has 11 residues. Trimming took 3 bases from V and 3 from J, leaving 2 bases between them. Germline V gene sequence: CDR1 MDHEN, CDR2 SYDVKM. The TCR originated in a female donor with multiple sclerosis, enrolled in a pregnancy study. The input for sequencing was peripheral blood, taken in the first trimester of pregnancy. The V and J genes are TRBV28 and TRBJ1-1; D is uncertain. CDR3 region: CASSFYTEAFF. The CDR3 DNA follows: TGTGCCAGCAGTTTCTACACTGAAGCTTTCTTT.